This TCR beta chain was sequenced during a study of Tregs in tolerant kidney transplant recipients. Clones were read by immunoSEQ multiplex PCR, and TCRdb kept only the in-frame ones, dropping some. Among some 69,000 clones listed, around 84% were seen once. CD4+CD25+CD127- Tregs, CD4+CD25- non-Tregs, CD4 and CD8 cells were sorted. The CDR3 consists of 14 residues. CDR1 and CDR2 from the germline V gene are SGHTS and YDEGEE. V lost 4 bases and J 4 bases, leaving 14 bases between the germline ends. This TCR came from a human donor in good health. Sample: CD4+ T cells from blood. The J gene is TRBJ2-5, the V gene TRBV5-8; D perhaps matches TRBD2 (5 bases). The CDR3, as DNA: TGTGCCAGCAGCCGATACCTAGGAGGAGAGACCCAGTACTTC. Translation: CASSRYLGGETQYF.